This T cell receptor (beta chain) was identified during a study of early T cells in non-severe SARS-CoV-2 infection. Study-level background: Unsorted whole blood bulk RNA was sequenced, with unpaired chains. Regarding the study as a whole: VDJdb matches were skewed toward anti-spike CD8 T cell responses.

TCRdb fed the 5' RACE reads into MiXCR, producing one record per CDR3 protein. Here the sample spans roughly 76,000 distinct CDR3 sequences, 9.5% to 15% being singletons. Concerning this clonotype itself: Its antigen is undetermined. A read error is possible here, since a much larger clone lies one base away.

The CDR3 loop spans 11 amino acids. The germline CDR1 and CDR2 sequences are MNHEY and SMNVEV (reference sequence). V was pared by 8 bases and J by 10 bases, with 6 bases of the junction left unmatched. The clonotype was recovered from an adult who was a healthcare worker with PCR-confirmed SARS-CoV-2 infection or an uninfected control (not recorded which). The sequenced sample consisted of whole blood. This chain joins TRBV27 and TRBJ1-2; 8 bases align to TRBD1. The CDR3 loop is CASAGGAVYTF. The DNA of the CDR3 is TGTGCCAGCGCAGGGGGCGCTGTCTACACCTTC.